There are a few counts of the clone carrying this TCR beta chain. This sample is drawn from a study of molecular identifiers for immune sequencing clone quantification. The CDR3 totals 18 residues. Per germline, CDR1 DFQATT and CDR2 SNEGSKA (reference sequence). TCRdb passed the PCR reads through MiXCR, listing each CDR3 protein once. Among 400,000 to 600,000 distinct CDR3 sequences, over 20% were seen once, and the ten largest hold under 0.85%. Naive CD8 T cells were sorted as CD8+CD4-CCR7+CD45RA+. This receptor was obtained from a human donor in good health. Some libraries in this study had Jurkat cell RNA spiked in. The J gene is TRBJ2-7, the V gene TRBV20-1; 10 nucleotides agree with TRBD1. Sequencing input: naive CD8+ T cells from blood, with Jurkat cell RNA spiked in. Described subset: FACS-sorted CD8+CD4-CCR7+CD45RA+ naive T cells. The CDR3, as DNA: TGCAGGACGTGGGTGTGGTGGGGTCGGGACAGGGGTGCCTACGAGCAGTACTTC. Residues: CRTWVWWGRDRGAYEQYF.